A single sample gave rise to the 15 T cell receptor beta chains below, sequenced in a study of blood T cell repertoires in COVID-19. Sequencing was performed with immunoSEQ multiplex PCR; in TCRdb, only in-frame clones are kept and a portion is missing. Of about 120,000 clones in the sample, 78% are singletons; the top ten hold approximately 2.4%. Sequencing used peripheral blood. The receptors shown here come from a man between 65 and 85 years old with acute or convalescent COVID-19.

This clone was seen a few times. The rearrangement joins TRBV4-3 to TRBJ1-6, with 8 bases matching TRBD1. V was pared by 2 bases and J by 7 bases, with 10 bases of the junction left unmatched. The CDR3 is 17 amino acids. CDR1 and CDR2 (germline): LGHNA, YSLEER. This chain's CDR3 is CASSQFQGAVGNSPLHF. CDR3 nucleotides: TGCGCCAGCAGCCAATTTCAGGGGGCAGTAGGAAATTCACCCCTCCACTTT.

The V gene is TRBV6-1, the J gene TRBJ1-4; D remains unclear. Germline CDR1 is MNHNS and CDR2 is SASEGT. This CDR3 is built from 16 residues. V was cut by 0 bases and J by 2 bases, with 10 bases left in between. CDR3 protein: CASSEALGSTNEKLFF. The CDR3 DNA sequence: TGTGCCAGCAGTGAAGCGCTGGGCAGTACTAATGAAAAACTGTTTTTT.

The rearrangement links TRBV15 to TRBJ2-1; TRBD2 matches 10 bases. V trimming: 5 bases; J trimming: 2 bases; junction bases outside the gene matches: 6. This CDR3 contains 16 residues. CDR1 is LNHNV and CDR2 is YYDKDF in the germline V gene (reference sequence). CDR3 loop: CATSPQLAGPYNEQFF. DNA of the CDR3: TGTGCCACCAGCCCACAACTAGCGGGACCCTACAATGAGCAGTTCTTC.

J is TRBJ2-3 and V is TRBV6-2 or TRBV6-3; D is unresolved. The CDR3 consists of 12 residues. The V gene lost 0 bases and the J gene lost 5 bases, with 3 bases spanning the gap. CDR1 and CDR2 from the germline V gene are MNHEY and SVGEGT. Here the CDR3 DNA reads TGTGCCAGCAGTTACTCCCTAGATACGCAGTATTTT. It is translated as CASSYSLDTQYF.

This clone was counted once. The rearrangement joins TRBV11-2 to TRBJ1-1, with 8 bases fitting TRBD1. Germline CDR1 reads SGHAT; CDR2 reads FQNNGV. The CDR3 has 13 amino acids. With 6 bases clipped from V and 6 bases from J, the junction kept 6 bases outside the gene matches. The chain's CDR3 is CASSSDRGPEAFF. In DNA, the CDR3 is TGTGCCAGCAGTTCAGACAGGGGTCCTGAAGCTTTCTTT.

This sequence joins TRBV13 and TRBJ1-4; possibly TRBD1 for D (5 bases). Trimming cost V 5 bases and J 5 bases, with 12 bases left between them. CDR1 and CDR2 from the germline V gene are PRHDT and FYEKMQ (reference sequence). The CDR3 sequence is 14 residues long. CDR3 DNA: TGTGCCAGCAGCCCAAGTAACAGGAATGAAAAACTGTTTTTT. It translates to CASSPSNRNEKLFF.

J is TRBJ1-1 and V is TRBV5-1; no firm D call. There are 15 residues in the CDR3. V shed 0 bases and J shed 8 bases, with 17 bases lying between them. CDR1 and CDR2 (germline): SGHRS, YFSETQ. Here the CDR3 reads CASSLEKGGGVEAFF. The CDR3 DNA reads TGCGCCAGCAGCTTGGAAAAGGGAGGCGGAGTAGAAGCTTTCTTT. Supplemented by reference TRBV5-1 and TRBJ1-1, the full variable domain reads KAGVTQTPRYLIKTRGQQVTLSCSPISGHRSVSWYQQTPGQGLQFLFEYFSETQRNKGNFPGRFSGRQFSNSRSEMNVSTLELGDSALYLCASSLEKGGGVEAFFGQGTRLTVV.

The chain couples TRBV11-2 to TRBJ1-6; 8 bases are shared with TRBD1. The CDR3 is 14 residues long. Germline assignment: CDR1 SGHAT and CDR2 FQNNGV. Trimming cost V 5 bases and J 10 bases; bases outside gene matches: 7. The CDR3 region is CASSAGTGTSPLHF. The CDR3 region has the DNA TGTGCCAGCAGCGCCGGGACAGGCACGTCACCCCTCCACTTT.

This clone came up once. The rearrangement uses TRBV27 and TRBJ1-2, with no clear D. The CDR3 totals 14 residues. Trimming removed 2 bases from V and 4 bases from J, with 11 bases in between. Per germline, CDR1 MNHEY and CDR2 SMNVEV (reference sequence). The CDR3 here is CASSLVGEGYGYTF. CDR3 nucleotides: TGTGCCAGCAGTTTAGTGGGAGAGGGCTATGGCTACACCTTC.

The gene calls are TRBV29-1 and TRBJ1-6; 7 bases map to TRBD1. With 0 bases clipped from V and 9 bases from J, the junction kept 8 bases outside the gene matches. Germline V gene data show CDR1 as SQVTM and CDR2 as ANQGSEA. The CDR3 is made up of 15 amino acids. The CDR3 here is CSVEDFTNRGSPLHF. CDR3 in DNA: TGCAGCGTTGAAGATTTTACGAACAGGGGTTCACCCCTCCACTTT.

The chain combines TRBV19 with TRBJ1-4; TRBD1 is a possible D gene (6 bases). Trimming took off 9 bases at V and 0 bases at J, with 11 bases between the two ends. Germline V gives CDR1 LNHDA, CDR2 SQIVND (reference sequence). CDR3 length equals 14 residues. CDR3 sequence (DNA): TGTGCCAGCCAGGGGCACGCAACTAATGAAAAACTGTTTTTT. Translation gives CASQGHATNEKLFF. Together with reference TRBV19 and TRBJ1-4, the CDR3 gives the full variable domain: DGGITQSPKYLFRKEGQNVTLSCEQNLNHDAMYWYRQDPGQGLRLIYYSQIVNDFQKGDIAEGYSVSREKKESFPLTVTSAQKNPTAFYLCASQGHATNEKLFFGSGTQLSVL.

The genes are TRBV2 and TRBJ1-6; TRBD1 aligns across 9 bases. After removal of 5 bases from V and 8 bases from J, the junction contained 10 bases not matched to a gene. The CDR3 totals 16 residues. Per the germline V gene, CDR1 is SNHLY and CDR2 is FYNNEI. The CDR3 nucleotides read TGTGCCAGCAGTCCACAGGGGGCGCGTTTTGATTCACCCCTCCACTTT. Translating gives CASSPQGARFDSPLHF.

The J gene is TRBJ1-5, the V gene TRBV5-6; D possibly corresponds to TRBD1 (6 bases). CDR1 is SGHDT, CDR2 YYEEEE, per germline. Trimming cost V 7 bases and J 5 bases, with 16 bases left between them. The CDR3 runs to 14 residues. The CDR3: CASEIQGFDQPQHF. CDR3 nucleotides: TGTGCCAGCGAGATACAGGGTTTTGATCAGCCCCAGCATTTT.

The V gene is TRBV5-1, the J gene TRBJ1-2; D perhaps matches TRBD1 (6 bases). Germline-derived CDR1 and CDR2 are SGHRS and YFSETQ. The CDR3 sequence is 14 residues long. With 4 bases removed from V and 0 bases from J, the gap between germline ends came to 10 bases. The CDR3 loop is CASSSRDTNYGYTF. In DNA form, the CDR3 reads TGCGCCAGCAGCAGCCGGGACACTAACTATGGCTACACCTTC.

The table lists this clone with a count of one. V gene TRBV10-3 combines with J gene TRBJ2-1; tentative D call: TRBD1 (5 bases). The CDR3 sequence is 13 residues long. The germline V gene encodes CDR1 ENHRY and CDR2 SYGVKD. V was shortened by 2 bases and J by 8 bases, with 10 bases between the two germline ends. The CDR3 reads CAISERGQDEQFF. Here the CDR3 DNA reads TGTGCCATCAGTGAGAGGGGCCAAGATGAGCAGTTCTTC.